The 21 T cell receptor beta chains reported below all come from one sample, sequenced in a study of CD8 T cells in ankylosing spondylitis (dated by TCRdb to the late 2010s). Library preparation was by 5' RACE. Sequencing was carried out with an Illumina HiSeq 2500. TCRdb reprocessing: public reads trimmed at Q25 with fastp, clones called with MiXCR, in-frame beta chains kept. Every entry covers one CDR3 protein and lists the most common genes and DNA from its rows. Here the sample has some 200,000 distinct CDR3 sequences; about 26% occur a single time. The top ten clones comprise about 6.2% of the sample. Sequencing was performed on blood, either unsorted or a sorted T cell fraction (not recorded which). Receptor source: a male donor with ankylosing spondylitis or in good health (not recorded which).

This clonotype has just a few counts. This chain joins TRBV12-3 or TRBV12-4 and TRBJ2-7; D is ambiguous. The germline V and J ends were trimmed by 1 base and 3 bases, with 16 bases remaining between them. This CDR3 spans 16 amino acids. CDR3 in DNA: TGTGCCAGCAGTTTAGGCTTAGGTCACCCTCTCTACGAGCAGTACTTC. Protein sequence: CASSLGLGHPLYEQYF.

The rearrangement links TRBV20-1 to TRBJ2-1; 8 positions agree with TRBD2. Germline CDR1 and CDR2: DFQATT and SNEGSKA (reference sequence). Losses at the gene ends were 4 bases for V and 4 bases for J; bases not matched to a gene: 9. CDR3 length: 15 amino acids. CDR3 DNA: TGCAGTGCTATCGACGGGAGGGGCCATTACAATGAGCAGTTCTTC. Translated: CSAIDGRGHYNEQFF.

This clonotype was counted many times. The J gene is TRBJ1-6, the V gene TRBV5-1, with 7 bases matching TRBD1. V dropped 3 bases and J dropped 9; count of bases not matched to a gene: 9. CDR1 is SGHRS and CDR2 is YFSETQ in the germline V gene. The CDR3 contains 15 residues. Here the CDR3 DNA reads TGCGCCAGCAGCTCGGGACAGCAAGCGGGTTCACCCCTCCACTTT. Residues: CASSSGQQAGSPLHF. The full variable domain, its missing parts supplied by reference TRBV5-1 and TRBJ1-6, is KAGVTQTPRYLIKTRGQQVTLSCSPISGHRSVSWYQQTPGQGLQFLFEYFSETQRNKGNFPGRFSGRQFSNSRSEMNVSTLELGDSALYLCASSSGQQAGSPLHFGNGTRLTVT.

This clonotype was seen repeatedly, ten times or more. This chain joins TRBV3-1 and TRBJ2-2; maybe TRBD2 (6 bases). Germline values: CDR1 LGHDT, CDR2 YNNKEL (reference sequence). This CDR3 contains 16 residues. Trimming left V 0 bases short and J 0 bases short, with 8 bases between. CDR3 sequence: CASSQDGLTNTGELFF. The DNA for the CDR3 is TGTGCCAGCAGCCAAGACGGACTAACGAACACCGGGGAGCTGTTTTTT.

This clonotype was observed many times. This chain connects TRBV11-1 to TRBJ2-2, with a tentative D call TRBD1 (5 bases). Trimming pared 1 base from V and 4 bases from J, leaving 7 bases between. The CDR3 totals 14 residues. The V gene's germline CDR1 is SGHAT and CDR2 FQDESV (reference sequence). The CDR3 sequence is CASSLVRATGELFF. The DNA of the CDR3 is TGTGCCAGCAGCTTAGTCAGGGCCACCGGGGAGCTGTTTTTT.

Written as DNA, the CDR3 is TGCAGTGCCGGGGACGGATGGGGACAGCCCCAGCATTTT. It yields the protein CSAGDGWGQPQHF. The chain combines TRBV20-1 with TRBJ1-5, with a possible D match to TRBD1 (5 bases). Looked up from germline, CDR1 is DFQATT and CDR2 is SNEGSKA (reference sequence). The V end was cut by 6 bases, the J end by 7 bases, with 16 bases between. The CDR3 contains 13 residues.

This chain links TRBV20-1 with TRBJ1-2; no clear D gene. The V end was cut by 4 bases, the J end by 3 bases, with 12 bases between. The CDR3 is 13 amino acids. Germline CDR1 DFQATT, CDR2 SNEGSKA (reference sequence). For the CDR3, the DNA is TGCAGTGCTATTTCTGAAAATGACTATGGCTACACCTTC. Its translation: CSAISENDYGYTF.

This clonotype occurred many times. V and J are TRBV5-1 and TRBJ2-1; D gene ambiguous. Trimming stripped 5 bases from V and 0 bases from J, with 9 bases between. The CDR3 covers 14 residues. Germline values: CDR1 SGHRS, CDR2 YFSETQ. Written as DNA, the CDR3 is TGCGCCAGCAGTGGCGGAAGCTCCTACAATGAGCAGTTCTTC. It specifies CASSGGSSYNEQFF.

The J gene is TRBJ2-7, the V gene TRBV10-3, with 11 bases fitting TRBD1. The length of the CDR3 is 14 residues. Germline loops: CDR1 ENHRY, CDR2 SYGVKD. The V gene end was trimmed by 6 bases and the J gene end by 5 bases; junction bases not matched to a gene: 6. This CDR3 reads CAIRKDRGLDEQYF. CDR3 nucleotides: TGTGCCATCAGGAAGGACAGGGGGCTCGACGAGCAGTACTTC.

This chain links TRBV20-1 with TRBJ1-1, with a weak D call TRBD1 (5 bases). The germline CDR1 and CDR2 sequences are DFQATT and SNEGSKA (reference sequence). Trimming cost V 7 bases and J 1 base, with 16 bases left between them. This CDR3 contains 14 residues. The CDR3 here is CSVPGGGRNTEAFF. CDR3 nucleotide sequence: TGCAGTGTCCCGGGGGGGGGACGGAACACTGAAGCTTTCTTT.

This clonotype has a count of ten or more. V gene TRBV20-1 combines with J gene TRBJ2-2, with 8 bases that match TRBD1. Per the germline V gene, CDR1 is DFQATT and CDR2 is SNEGSKA (reference sequence). The CDR3 spans 16 residues. J gave up 7 bases and V 1 base, and 11 bases lay outside the gene matches. The CDR3 spells CSARVRGQVEGGELFF. The DNA of the CDR3 is TGCAGTGCTAGAGTAAGGGGACAGGTCGAGGGCGGGGAGCTGTTTTTT.

V usage is TRBV4-3 and J usage is TRBJ2-5; 9 bases map to TRBD2. The V gene's germline CDR1 is LGHNA and CDR2 YSLEER. CDR3 length equals 15 residues. V dropped 5 bases and J dropped 5; count of bases not matched to a gene: 9. The DNA for the CDR3 is TGCGCCAGCAGCGTGAATAGCGGGAGCGCGGAGACCCAGTACTTC. Translating gives CASSVNSGSAETQYF.

This clonotype has a count of ten or more. V is TRBV12-3 or TRBV12-4 and J is TRBJ2-5, with TRBD2 matching over 10 bases. With V trimmed by 5 bases and J by 1 base, 4 bases remained unmatched. CDR3 length equals 15 residues. The CDR3 region has the DNA TGTGCCAGCAGTGCTAGCGGGAGCCGCCAAGAGACCCAGTACTTC. The encoded protein is CASSASGSRQETQYF.

This sequence joins TRBV20-1 and TRBJ1-3, with D perhaps TRBD1 (5 bases). The V and J ends lost 6 bases and 0 bases respectively, with 12 bases between them. In germline, CDR1 is DFQATT, CDR2 SNEGSKA (reference sequence). The CDR3 loop spans 14 amino acids. The CDR3 sequence: CSATRDSSGNTIYF. The CDR3 nucleotides read TGCAGTGCCACGAGAGACAGCTCTGGAAACACCATATATTTT.

This clonotype was seen ten or more times. This sequence joins TRBV12-3 or TRBV12-4 and TRBJ2-1; 12 nucleotides align to TRBD2. The CDR3 contains 16 residues. V gave up 5 bases and J gave up 3 bases; unmatched junction bases: 5. The CDR3 nucleotides read TGTGCCAGCAGTATCGGGACTAGCGGGTTCTACAATGAGCAGTTCTTC. Translation: CASSIGTSGFYNEQFF.

This clonotype was recorded at least ten times. The chain combines TRBV20-1 with TRBJ2-7; D assignment may be TRBD1 or TRBD2 (5 bases each). This CDR3 region has 11 residues. V lost 5 bases to trimming and J lost 7 bases, with 12 bases between them. CDR1 is DFQATT and CDR2 is SNEGSKA in the germline V gene (reference sequence). CDR3 bases: TGCAGTGCTGGGCCGGGACGGGAGCAGTACTTC. It translates to CSAGPGREQYF.

This clonotype was recorded once. The CDR3 reads CASSPPGLKGELFF. Here the CDR3 DNA reads TGTGCCAGCTCACCACCAGGCCTCAAGGGGGAGCTGTTTTTT. V is TRBV18 and J is TRBJ2-2, with no clear D. From germline, CDR1 is KGHSH and CDR2 LQKENI. With 0 bases removed from V and 8 bases from J, the gap between germline ends came to 10 bases. The length of the CDR3 is 14 residues. Drawing the rest from reference TRBV18 and TRBJ2-2, the complete variable domain is NAGVMQNPRHLVRRRGQEARLRCSPMKGHSHVYWYRQLPEEGLKFMVYLQKENIIDESGMPKERFSAEFPKEGPSILRIQQVVRGDSAAYFCASSPPGLKGELFFGEGSRLTVL.

This clonotype was seen at least ten times. The rearrangement joins TRBV21-1 to TRBJ1-5. TRBV21-1 is classified as a pseudogene. The CDR3 runs 14 residues. CDR3 bases: TGTGCCAGCAGCAAGGGACTTAGCAATCAGCCCCAGCATTTT. Residues: CASSKGLSNQPQHF.

The table lists this clonotype with a count of one. This clone may be a read error of a much larger clone one base away. The V call is TRBV28, the J call TRBJ2-1, with D perhaps assigned TRBD1 or TRBD2 (7 bases each). Germline loops: CDR1 MDHEN, CDR2 SYDVKM. V was pared by 8 bases and J by 6 bases, with 23 bases between. The CDR3 sequence is 16 residues long. The CDR3 sequence is CASEGAGTTPGNEQFF. The CDR3 bases are TGTGCCAGCGAGGGGGCCGGGACTACCCCTGGCAATGAGCAGTTCTTC.

The chain carries TRBV6-1 and TRBJ2-1; D remains unclear. Germline loops: CDR1 MNHNS, CDR2 SASEGT. This CDR3 has 11 amino acids. V gave up 8 bases and J gave up 5 bases, with 7 bases separating them. This chain's CDR3 is CASRSNNEQFF. CDR3 sequence (DNA): TGTGCCAGCCGGTCAAACAATGAGCAGTTCTTC.

This clonotype appeared a few times. In DNA, the CDR3 is TGCAGCCTCTCCAGTGGGAGACCGAACACTGAAGCTTTCTTT. Translation gives CSLSSGRPNTEAFF. The genes are TRBV29-1 and TRBJ1-1; D gene uncertain. The V and J ends lost 8 bases and 1 base respectively, with 17 bases between them. Germline CDR1 SQVTM, CDR2 ANQGSEA. The CDR3 sequence is 14 residues long.